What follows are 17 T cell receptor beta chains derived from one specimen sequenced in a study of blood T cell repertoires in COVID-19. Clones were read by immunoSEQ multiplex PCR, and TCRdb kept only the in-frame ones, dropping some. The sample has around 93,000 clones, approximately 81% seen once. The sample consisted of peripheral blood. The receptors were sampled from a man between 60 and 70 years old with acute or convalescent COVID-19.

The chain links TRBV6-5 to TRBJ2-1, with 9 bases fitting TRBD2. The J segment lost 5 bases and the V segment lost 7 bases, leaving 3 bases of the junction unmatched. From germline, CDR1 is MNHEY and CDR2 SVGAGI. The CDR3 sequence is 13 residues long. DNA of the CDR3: TGTGCCAGCAAGGGACTAGCCCACAATGAGCAGTTCTTC. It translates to CASKGLAHNEQFF.

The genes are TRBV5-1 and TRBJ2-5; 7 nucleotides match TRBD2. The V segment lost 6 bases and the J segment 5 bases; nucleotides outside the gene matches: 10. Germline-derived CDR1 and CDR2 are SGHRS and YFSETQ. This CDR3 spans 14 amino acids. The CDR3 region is CASNPLGEGETQYF. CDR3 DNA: TGCGCCAGCAACCCTCTTGGGGAGGGGGAGACCCAGTACTTC.

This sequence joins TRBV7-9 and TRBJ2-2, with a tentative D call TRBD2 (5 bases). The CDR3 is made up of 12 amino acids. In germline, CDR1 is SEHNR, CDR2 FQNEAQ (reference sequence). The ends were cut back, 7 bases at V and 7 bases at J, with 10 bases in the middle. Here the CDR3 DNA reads TGTGCCAGCAAGAGCGGAGGCGGGGAGCTGTTTTTT. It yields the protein CASKSGGGELFF.

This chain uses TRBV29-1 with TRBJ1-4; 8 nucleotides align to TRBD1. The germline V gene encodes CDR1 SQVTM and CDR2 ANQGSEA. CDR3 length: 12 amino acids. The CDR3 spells CSGTGENEKLFF. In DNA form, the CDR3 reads TGCAGTGGGACAGGAGAAAATGAAAAACTGTTTTTT.

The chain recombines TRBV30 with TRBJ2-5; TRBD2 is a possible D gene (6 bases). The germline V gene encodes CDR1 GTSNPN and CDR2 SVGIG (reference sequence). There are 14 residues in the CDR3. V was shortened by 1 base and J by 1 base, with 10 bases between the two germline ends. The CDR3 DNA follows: TGTGCCTGGAGTGGGGAGGTCATCCAAGAGACCCAGTACTTC. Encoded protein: CAWSGEVIQETQYF.

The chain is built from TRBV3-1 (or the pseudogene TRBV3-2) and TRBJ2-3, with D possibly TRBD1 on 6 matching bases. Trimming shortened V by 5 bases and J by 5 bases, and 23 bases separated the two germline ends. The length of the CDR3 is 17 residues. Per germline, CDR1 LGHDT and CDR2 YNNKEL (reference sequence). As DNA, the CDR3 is TGTGCCAGCAGCTCATCCGGGACACCGGGTTGGAAAGATACGCAGTATTTT. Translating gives CASSSSGTPGWKDTQYF.

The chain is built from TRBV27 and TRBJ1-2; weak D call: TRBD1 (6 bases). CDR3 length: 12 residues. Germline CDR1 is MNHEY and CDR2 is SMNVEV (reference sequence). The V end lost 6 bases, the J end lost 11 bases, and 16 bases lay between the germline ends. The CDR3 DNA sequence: TGTGCCAGCAGACAAGGGGGGGATAGATACACCTTC. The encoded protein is CASRQGGDRYTF.

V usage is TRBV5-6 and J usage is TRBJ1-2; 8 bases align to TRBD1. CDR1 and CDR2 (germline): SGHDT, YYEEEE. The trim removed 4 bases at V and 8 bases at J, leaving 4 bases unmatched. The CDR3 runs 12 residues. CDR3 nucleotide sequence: TGTGCCAGCAGCCGGACAGGGTCGGGCTACACCTTC. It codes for CASSRTGSGYTF.

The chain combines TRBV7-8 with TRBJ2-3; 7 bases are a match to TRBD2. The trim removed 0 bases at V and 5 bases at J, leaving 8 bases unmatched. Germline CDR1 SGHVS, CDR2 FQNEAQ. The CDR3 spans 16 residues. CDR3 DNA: TGTGCCAGCAGCTTAGCCCAGCGGGGAAGAATAGATACGCAGTATTTT. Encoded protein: CASSLAQRGRIDTQYF.

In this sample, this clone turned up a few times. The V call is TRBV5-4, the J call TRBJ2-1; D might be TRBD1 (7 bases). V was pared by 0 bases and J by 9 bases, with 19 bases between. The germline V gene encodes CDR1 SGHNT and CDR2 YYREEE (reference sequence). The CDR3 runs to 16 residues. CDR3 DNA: TGTGCCAGCAGCTTGGGGGTCGGAGGGGGCCAAGGTGAGCAGTTCTTC. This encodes CASSLGVGGGQGEQFF.

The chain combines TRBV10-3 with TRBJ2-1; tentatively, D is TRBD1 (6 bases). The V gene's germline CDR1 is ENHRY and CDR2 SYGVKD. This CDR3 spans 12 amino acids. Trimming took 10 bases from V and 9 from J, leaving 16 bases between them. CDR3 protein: CATLDSHAEQFF. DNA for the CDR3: TGTGCCACCCTGGACAGTCACGCTGAGCAGTTCTTC.

The CDR3 DNA follows: TGTGCCAGCAGACCGGGACAGGGGGTCAATCAGCCCCAGCATTTT. Encoded protein: CASRPGQGVNQPQHF. The chain has TRBV6-5 and TRBJ1-5; 11 nucleotides align to TRBD1. From germline, CDR1 is MNHEY and CDR2 SVGAGI. There are 15 residues in the CDR3. V trimming: 6 bases; J trimming: 3 bases; junction bases outside the gene matches: 4.

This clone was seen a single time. This chain's CDR3 is CASTSDRARMNTGELFF. The CDR3, as DNA: TGTGCCAGCACCTCGGACAGGGCACGAATGAACACCGGGGAGCTGTTTTTT. V usage is TRBV28 and J usage is TRBJ2-2; 8 nucleotides line up with TRBD1. The CDR3 has 17 amino acids. The germline gives CDR1 MDHEN, CDR2 SYDVKM. Unmatched junction bases numbered 11, after V lost 7 bases and J lost 1 base.

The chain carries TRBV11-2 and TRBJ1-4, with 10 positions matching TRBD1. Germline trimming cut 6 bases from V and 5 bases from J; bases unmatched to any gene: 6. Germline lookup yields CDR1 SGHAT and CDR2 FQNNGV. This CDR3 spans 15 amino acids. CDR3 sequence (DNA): TGTGCCAGCAGTTATGGGACAGGGGAGAATGAAAAACTGTTTTTT. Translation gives CASSYGTGENEKLFF.

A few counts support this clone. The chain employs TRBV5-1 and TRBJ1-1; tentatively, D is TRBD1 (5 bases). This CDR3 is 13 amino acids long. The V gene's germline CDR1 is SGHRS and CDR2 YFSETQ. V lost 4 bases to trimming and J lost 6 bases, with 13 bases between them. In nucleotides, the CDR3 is TGCGCCAGCAGCCCTGGGAGGGGCCCTGAAGCTTTCTTT. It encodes CASSPGRGPEAFF. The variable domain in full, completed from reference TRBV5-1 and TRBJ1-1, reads KAGVTQTPRYLIKTRGQQVTLSCSPISGHRSVSWYQQTPGQGLQFLFEYFSETQRNKGNFPGRFSGRQFSNSRSEMNVSTLELGDSALYLCASSPGRGPEAFFGQGTRLTVV.

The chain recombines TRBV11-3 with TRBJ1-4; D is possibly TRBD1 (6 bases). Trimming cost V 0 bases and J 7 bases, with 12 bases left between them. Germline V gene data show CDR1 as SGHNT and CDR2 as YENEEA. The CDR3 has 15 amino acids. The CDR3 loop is CASSLEGQGTEKLFF. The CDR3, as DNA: TGTGCCAGCAGCTTAGAAGGGCAGGGGACTGAAAAACTGTTTTTT.

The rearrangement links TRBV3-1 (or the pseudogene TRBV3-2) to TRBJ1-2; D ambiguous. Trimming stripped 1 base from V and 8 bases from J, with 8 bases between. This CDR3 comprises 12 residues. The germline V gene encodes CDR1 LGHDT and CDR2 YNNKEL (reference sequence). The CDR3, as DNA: TGTGCCAGCAGCCAAGCGAACACCGGCTACACCTTC. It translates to CASSQANTGYTF.